The subject of this entry is one T cell receptor beta chain. Its antigen is currently not known. Nothing much larger sits one base from this clone, and base qualities are not available. Collaborating institutions collected whole blood in K2EDTA tubes following their own protocols. For TCRbeta analysis, collaborators shipped samples as frozen whole blood, isolated PBMCs, or DNA extracted from either of those sample types. Including the terminal cysteine and phenylalanine, the CDR3 comprises 19 residues. The read is trimmed to its CDR3 DNA, 57 bases read in frame from base 1. The CDR1 and CDR2 encoded by the germline V gene are SGHDN and FVKESK. Trimming removed 4 bases from V and 0 bases from J, leaving 19 bases between the germline ends. TCRbeta CDR3 regions were amplified from genomic DNA using the immunoSEQ Assay, a bias-controlled multiplex PCR. The authors' pipeline ran thus. Nucleated cell counts per sample were estimated from amplification of reference gene primers within the assay. To quantify the absolute abundance of each unique TCRbeta CDR3 rearrangement, sequence reads were collapsed and filtered. For each sample, productive Simpson clonality was calculated as the square root of Simpson's diversity index over productive rearrangements. TCRdb took over this immuneACCESS table, retaining in-frame rearrangements with V and J assigned. Such tables are incomplete; in checked studies, under half of the missing clones stem from an unresolved V gene, and the remainder is unexplained. Clone size and V and J calls were adopted from that table, with D and trimming inferred from the DNA. The sample data list approximately 90,000 clones, and around 87% of these were observed just once. The top ten constitute roughly 17% of the sample.

The source of the sample is a study of blood T cell repertoires in COVID-19 (TCRdb year 2020). Regarding the complete study: Collaborator samples came from the United States, Italy and Spain and covered acute and convalescent phases of COVID-19. The prospective study material was composed of cDNA or gDNA derived from T cells, B-cell-depleted T cells, or PBMCs. The dataset comprised deeply sampled blood TCRbeta repertoires from subjects exposed to, actively infected with, or recovered from COVID-19. The repertoires were released in a freely available public database intended as a resource for research on the immune response to SARS-CoV-2. Samples were obtained from the ongoing ImmuneRACE study (first 160 participants) and from 1,254 subjects provided by 6 global collaborators. Sample metadata almost always included a de-identified subject ID, COVID-19 status, age in years and sex. Where HLA class I and class II types were available, the types were taken from metadata supplied by the sample provider, not from assay-based typing. Overall results and qualifications from the work: The quantity of clinical and demographic metadata differed by source and by participant and was supplied without curation.

Source material: peripheral blood. This sequence was found in a human donor in a cohort sampled during active COVID-19. Recombination connected TRBV14 to TRBJ2-6, and TRBD2 may be the D gene, going by 6 matching bases. The CDR3 protein is CASSPQRAREFSGANVLTF. Here is the DNA: TGTGCCAGCAGCCCTCAGAGGGCGCGGGAATTCTCTGGGGCCAACGTCCTGACTTTC.